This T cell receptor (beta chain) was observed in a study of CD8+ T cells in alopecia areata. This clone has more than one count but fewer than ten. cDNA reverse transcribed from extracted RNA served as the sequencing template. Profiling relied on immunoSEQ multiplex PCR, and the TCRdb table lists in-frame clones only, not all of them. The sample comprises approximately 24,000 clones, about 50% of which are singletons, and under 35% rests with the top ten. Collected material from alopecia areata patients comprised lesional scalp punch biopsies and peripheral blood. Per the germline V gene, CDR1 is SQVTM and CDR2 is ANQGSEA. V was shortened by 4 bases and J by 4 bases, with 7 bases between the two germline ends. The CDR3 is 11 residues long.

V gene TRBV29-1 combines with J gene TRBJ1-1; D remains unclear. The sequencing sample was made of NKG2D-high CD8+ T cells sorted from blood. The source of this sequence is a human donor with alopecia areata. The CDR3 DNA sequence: TGCAGCGTTGGGGTAGGCACTGAAGCTTTCTTT. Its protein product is CSVGVGTEAFF. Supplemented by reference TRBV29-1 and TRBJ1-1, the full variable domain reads SAVISQKPSRDICQRGTSLTIQCQVDSQVTMMFWYRQQPGQSLTLIATANQGSEATYESGFVIDKFPISRPNLTFSTLTVSNMSPEDSSIYLCSVGVGTEAFFGQGTRLTVV.